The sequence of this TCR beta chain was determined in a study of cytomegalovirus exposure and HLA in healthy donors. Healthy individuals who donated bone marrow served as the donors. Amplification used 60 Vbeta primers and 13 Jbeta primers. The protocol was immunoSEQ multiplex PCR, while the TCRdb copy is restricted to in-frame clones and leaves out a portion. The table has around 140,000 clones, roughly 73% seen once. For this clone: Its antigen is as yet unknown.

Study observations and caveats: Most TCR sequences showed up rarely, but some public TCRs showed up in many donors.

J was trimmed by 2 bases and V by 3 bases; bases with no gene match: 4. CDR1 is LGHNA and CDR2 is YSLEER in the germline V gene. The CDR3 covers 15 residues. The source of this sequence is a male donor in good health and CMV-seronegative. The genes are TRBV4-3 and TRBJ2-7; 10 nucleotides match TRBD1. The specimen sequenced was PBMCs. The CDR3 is CASSHGQGGTYEQYF. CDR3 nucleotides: TGCGCCAGCAGCCACGGACAGGGGGGAACCTACGAGCAGTACTTC.